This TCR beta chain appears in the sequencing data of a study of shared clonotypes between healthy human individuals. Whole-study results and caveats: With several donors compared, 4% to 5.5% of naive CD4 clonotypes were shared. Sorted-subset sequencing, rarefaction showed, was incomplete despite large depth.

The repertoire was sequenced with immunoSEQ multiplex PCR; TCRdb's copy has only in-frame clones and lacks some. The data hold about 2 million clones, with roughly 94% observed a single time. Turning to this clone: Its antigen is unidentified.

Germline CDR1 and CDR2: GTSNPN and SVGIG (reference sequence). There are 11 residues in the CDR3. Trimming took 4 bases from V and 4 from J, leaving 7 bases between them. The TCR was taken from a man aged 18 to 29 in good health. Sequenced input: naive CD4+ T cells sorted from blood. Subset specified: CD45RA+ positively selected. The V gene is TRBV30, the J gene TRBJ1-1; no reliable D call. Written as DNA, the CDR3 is TGTGCCTGGAAACCGGGCACTGAAGCTTTCTTT. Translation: CAWKPGTEAFF.